The 3 T cell receptor beta chains below all came from one sample that was sequenced in a study of T cell repertoires in cytomegalovirus infection. No cognate antigen is known for these TCRs. MiXCR, run by TCRdb on the reads, gives a single entry per CDR3 protein. Of around 570,000 distinct CDR3 sequences in the sample, 40% are singletons; the top ten hold 48%. The sample consisted of cultured PBMCs, taken from culture after CMV antigen stimulation. The receptors derive from a human donor in good health (CMV status not recorded). Some clones in this sample may be carry-over from other donors' samples.

This clonotype was counted ten times or more. The chain combines TRBV7-2 with TRBJ2-4; possible D gene TRBD2, 5 bases. The length of the CDR3 is 13 residues. Germline V gene data show CDR1 as SGHTA and CDR2 as FQGNSA. Trimming left V 4 bases short and J 9 bases short, with 13 bases between. The CDR3 is CASSSLQRTIQYF. CDR3 bases: TGTGCCAGCAGCTCCCTCCAGCGGACCATTCAGTACTTC. Combining the CDR3 with reference TRBV7-2 and TRBJ2-4 gives the whole variable domain GAGVSQSPSNKVTEKGKDVELRCDPISGHTALYWYRQSLGQGLEFLIYFQGNSAPDKSGLPSDRFSAERTGGSVSTLTIQRTQQEDSAVYLCASSSLQRTIQYFGAGTRLSVL.

The J gene is TRBJ1-3, the V gene TRBV12-3 or TRBV12-4, with a possible D match to TRBD1 (5 bases). V shed 7 bases and J shed 7 bases, with 26 bases lying between them. This CDR3 region has 17 residues. CDR3 loop: CASNPVAPGLLGNTIYF. CDR3 nucleotide sequence: TGTGCCAGCAACCCGGTCGCCCCGGGGCTCTTGGGGAACACCATATATTTT.

The chain carries TRBV7-2 and TRBJ1-1; tentatively, D is TRBD1 (6 bases). The CDR3 consists of 14 residues. Between the trimmed V and J ends, which lost 5 bases and 4 bases, there was a span of 14 bases. Per germline, CDR1 SGHTA and CDR2 FQGNSA. In nucleotides, the CDR3 is TGTGCCAGCAGCCCCTGGCGGGGGCCCACTGAAGCTTTCTTT. Residues: CASSPWRGPTEAFF.